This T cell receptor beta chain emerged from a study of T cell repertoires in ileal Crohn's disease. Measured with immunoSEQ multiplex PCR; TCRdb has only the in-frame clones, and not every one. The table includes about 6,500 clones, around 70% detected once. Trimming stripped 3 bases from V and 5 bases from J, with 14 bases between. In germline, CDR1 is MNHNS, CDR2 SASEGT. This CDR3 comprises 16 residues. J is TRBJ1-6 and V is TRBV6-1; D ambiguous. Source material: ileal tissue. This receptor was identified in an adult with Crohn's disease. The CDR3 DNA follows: TGTGCCAGCAGTGAGGAGGGAATCCCGGATAATTCACCCCTCCACTTT. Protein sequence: CASSEEGIPDNSPLHF.